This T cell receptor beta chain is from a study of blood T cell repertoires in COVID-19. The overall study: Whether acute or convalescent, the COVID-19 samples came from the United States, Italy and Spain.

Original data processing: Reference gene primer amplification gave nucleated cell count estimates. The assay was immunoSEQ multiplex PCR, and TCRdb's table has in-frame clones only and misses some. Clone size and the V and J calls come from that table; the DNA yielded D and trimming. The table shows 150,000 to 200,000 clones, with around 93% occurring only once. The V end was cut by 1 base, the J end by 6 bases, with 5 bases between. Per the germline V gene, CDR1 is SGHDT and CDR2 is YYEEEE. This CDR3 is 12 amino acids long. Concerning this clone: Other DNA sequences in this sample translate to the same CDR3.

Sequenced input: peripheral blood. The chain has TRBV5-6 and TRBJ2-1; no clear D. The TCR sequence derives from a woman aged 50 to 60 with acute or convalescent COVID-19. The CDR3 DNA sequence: TGTGCCAGCAGCTTGCAGGTCAATGAGCAGTTCTTC. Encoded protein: CASSLQVNEQFF.